The clone carrying this TCR beta chain was counted a few times. One entry per CDR3 protein, called by TCRdb with MiXCR from the RT-PCR reads. The table shows about a million distinct CDR3 sequences, with 15% to 20% occurring only once. The data were obtained in a study of patients and donors after allogeneic stem cell transplantation. The CDR3 length is 15 residues. V was cut by 1 base and J by 2 bases, with 11 bases left in between. Germline CDR1 and CDR2: LGHNA and YNFKEQ. This chain joins TRBV4-2 and TRBJ1-2; D not certain. Sequenced: blood, either unsorted or a sorted T cell fraction (not recorded which). This clonotype originated in a human donor who was either an allogeneic HSCT recipient or a stem cell or donor lymphocyte infusion donor (not recorded which). It is not recorded whose cells these are; they may come from a transplant donor. The CDR3 sequence: CASSQVRYQNYGYTF. DNA for the CDR3: TGTGCCAGCAGCCAAGTAAGGTACCAGAACTATGGCTACACCTTC.